The next 10 T cell receptor beta chains were all read from a single sample in a study of memory CD4+ T cells and cytomegalovirus serostatus (dated by TCRdb to between 2018 and 2020). A FACSAria II was used to sort memory CD4+ T cells, defined as single viable CD3+CD4+CD8-CD45RO+ cells. Receptor libraries were prepared by the immunoSEQ multiplex PCR assay. TCRdb retrieved this table from immuneACCESS and kept in-frame rearrangements only. Not all clones are present; in checked studies, unresolved V genes account for under half, and no reason is known for the remainder. For this sample there are under 55,000 clones; around four fifths appear just once. Clones ranked in the top ten supply roughly 1.4% of the sample. Sequencing was done on a sample of memory CD4+ T cells from blood. These receptors originate from an adult in good health and CMV-seropositive.

The V call is TRBV20-1, the J call TRBJ2-7; no firm D call. The CDR3 extends over 11 amino acids. The V gene's germline CDR1 is DFQATT and CDR2 SNEGSKA (reference sequence). Between the trimmed V and J ends, which lost 3 bases and 7 bases, there was a span of 10 bases. The CDR3 here is CSASGDQEQYF. The CDR3 DNA reads TGCAGTGCTAGTGGGGATCAAGAGCAGTACTTC.

J is TRBJ2-2 and V is TRBV7-3; the match to TRBD2 covers 10 bases. Germline V gives CDR1 SGHTA, CDR2 FQGTGA. The J segment lost 5 bases and the V segment lost 1 base, leaving 4 bases of the junction unmatched. This CDR3 has 16 amino acids. DNA for the CDR3: TGTGCCAGCAGCTTAAGTATGGGACTAGCGACCGGGGAGCTGTTTTTT. As protein: CASSLSMGLATGELFF.

CDR3 protein: CASSLGRDYGYTF. In DNA form, the CDR3 reads TGTGCCAGCAGTTTAGGAAGGGACTATGGCTACACCTTC. This chain uses TRBV27 with TRBJ1-2, with D unclear. CDR1 is MNHEY, CDR2 SMNVEV, per germline (reference sequence). The CDR3 has 13 amino acids. Between the trimmed V and J ends, which lost 2 bases and 3 bases, there was a span of 7 bases.

The chain combines TRBV6-6 with TRBJ2-5, with 9 nucleotides matching TRBD2. Unmatched junction bases numbered 7, after V lost 6 bases and J lost 5 bases. The germline CDR1 and CDR2 sequences are MNHNY and SVGAGI (reference sequence). CDR3 length: 14 residues. CDR3 in DNA: TGTGCCAGCAGATTTAGCGGGAGCCCGGAGACCCAGTACTTC. Its translation is CASRFSGSPETQYF.

The genes are TRBV11-1 and TRBJ1-3; the match to TRBD1 covers 8 bases. With V trimmed by 5 bases and J by 2 bases, 8 bases remained unmatched. Germline-derived CDR1 and CDR2 are SGHAT and FQDESV (reference sequence). The CDR3 totals 16 residues. CDR3: CASSHRQGTAGNTIYF. The CDR3 DNA reads TGTGCCAGCAGCCACAGACAGGGGACCGCTGGAAACACCATATATTTT.

Only a few counts were recorded for this clone. The chain couples TRBV6-6 to TRBJ2-2, with D tentatively TRBD1 (6 bases). Germline V lookup: CDR1 MNHNY, CDR2 SVGAGI (reference sequence). The CDR3 has 14 residues. Trimming removed 6 bases at V and 7 bases at J, with 15 bases between. The CDR3 here is CASRGNRVNGELFF. CDR3 DNA sequence: TGTGCCAGCAGGGGAAACAGGGTCAACGGGGAGCTGTTTTTT.

The chain has TRBV5-1 and TRBJ2-7; 8 bases match TRBD1. This CDR3 spans 15 amino acids. The junction had 5 bases not matched to a gene; V was cut back by 1 base and J by 2 bases. Germline V gene lookup returns CDR1 SGHRS and CDR2 YFSETQ. The CDR3 sequence is CASSLTGTGAYEQYF. Here the CDR3 DNA reads TGCGCCAGCAGCTTGACGGGGACAGGAGCCTACGAGCAGTACTTC.

This chain joins TRBV19 and TRBJ1-2; unclear D gene. Germline-derived CDR1 and CDR2 are LNHDA and SQIVND (reference sequence). The CDR3 length is 16 residues. V shed 4 bases and J shed 3 bases, with 18 bases lying between them. The DNA for the CDR3 is TGTGCCAGTAGTACAAACGGGGTTTCAGGTCACTATGGCTACACCTTC. Its translation: CASSTNGVSGHYGYTF.

The chain couples TRBV11-2 to TRBJ2-5; the match to TRBD2 covers 7 bases. The trim removed 5 bases at V and 10 bases at J, leaving 10 bases unmatched. Germline V lookup: CDR1 SGHAT, CDR2 FQNNGV. This CDR3 region has 13 residues. DNA of the CDR3: TGTGCCAGCAGCCAGACCCCTCCGGGGGGCCAGTACTTC. Amino acid sequence: CASSQTPPGGQYF.

This clone has more than one count but fewer than ten. V and J are TRBV19 and TRBJ1-1, with 7 bases that match TRBD1. In germline, CDR1 is LNHDA, CDR2 SQIVND (reference sequence). The CDR3 is made up of 12 amino acids. The V and J ends lost 9 bases and 4 bases, in that order; junction bases with no gene match: 5. The CDR3 sequence is CASYHRGTEAFF. In nucleotides, the CDR3 is TGTGCCAGCTACCACAGGGGCACTGAAGCTTTCTTT.